This T cell receptor beta chain was obtained from a study of T-cell memory formation after mild COVID-19. On the study more broadly: Largely, TCR clusters stayed within a single donor.

Germline CDR1 reads SGHTA; CDR2 reads FQGTGA. V was pared by 0 bases and J by 0 bases, with 5 bases between. CDR3 length: 14 residues. Study-level points and caveats: CM and EM subsets held most contracting CD4+ clones; EMRA held CD8+ ones. Day 15 to 85 contractors were CD4/CD8 balanced; later expanders leaned CD4+.

The TCR alpha and TCR beta cDNA libraries, bearing sample barcodes and UMIs, were generated by 5'RACE using constant-segment primers. TCRdb passed the 5' RACE reads through MiXCR, listing each CDR3 protein once. This sample has about 200,000 distinct CDR3 sequences, with 16% found just once. This clonotype was seen only a few times. What it binds is unknown. This receptor was taken from an adult woman who had mild COVID-19 (a few samples of this study predate the infection). Cell type and time point are not known. The rearrangement uses TRBV7-3 and TRBJ2-5, with unresolved D. The sample comprised PBMCs or a T cell subset sorted from them (not recorded which). The CDR3 reads CASSLTGNQETQYF. CDR3 nucleotides: TGTGCCAGCAGCTTAACAGGAAACCAAGAGACCCAGTACTTC.